Included here is one T cell receptor (beta chain) sequence, with context. The authors' processing: The authors estimated nucleated cell counts from reference gene primer amplification. Sequencing was performed with immunoSEQ multiplex PCR; in TCRdb, only in-frame clones are kept and a portion is missing. The DNA gave D and trimming, while V, J and clone size come from that table. This table has 180,000 or so clones, around 87% appearing once. This CDR3 is built from 14 residues. Per germline, CDR1 LGHNT and CDR2 FRNRAP. V was trimmed by 1 base and J by 5 bases, leaving 11 bases between them. The data stem from a study of blood T cell repertoires in COVID-19. Study-level background: Specimens from acute and convalescent COVID-19 originated in the United States, Italy and Spain. PBMCs, B-cell-depleted T cells, or T cells were the source of the cDNA or gDNA that made up the material.

The sequence derives from a man aged 40-49 years with active or convalescent COVID-19. The sample consisted of peripheral blood. The gene calls are TRBV12-5 and TRBJ1-2; D might be TRBD1 (5 bases). CDR3 sequence: CASGLEPPGYGYTF. The CDR3 bases are TGTGCTAGTGGTTTGGAGCCCCCAGGGTATGGCTACACCTTC.